This T cell receptor (beta chain) comes out of a study of Ad26.COV2.S vaccination and SARS-CoV-2 variants. Study findings and constraints: The breadth of spike-specific CD8+ and CD4+ T cell responses after vaccination was reportedly substantial. The TCR-based breadth and depth measures might underestimate overall T cell responses.

Germline assignment: CDR1 SGHAT and CDR2 FQNNGV. The length of the CDR3 is 14 residues. With 3 bases removed from V and 0 bases from J, the gap between germline ends came to 7 bases. Note on this clone: The antigen remains unidentified.

Treatment meaning: some 20 received Ad26.COV2.S at low or high dose, single or two shots; about 5 received placebo; per-sample allocation not given. Sampling happened 63 days after the first vaccine or placebo injection. Here immunoSEQ multiplex PCR was the method, and the copy in TCRdb shows in-frame clones only, minus some. Here the sample spans 500,000 or so clones, 89% being singletons. Source: peripheral blood, taken in a trial of Ad26.COV2.S vaccine versus placebo. The chain has TRBV11-2 and TRBJ2-3; no clear D gene. The clonotype was recovered from a person between 18 and 65 years old who received the Ad26.COV2.S COVID-19 vaccine or a placebo. CDR3 residues: CASSFYPSTDTQYF. The CDR3, as DNA: TGTGCCAGCAGCTTTTACCCTAGCACAGATACGCAGTATTTT.